What follows are 22 T cell receptor beta chains derived from one specimen sequenced in a study of shared clonotypes between healthy human individuals. Only in-frame clones appear in the TCRdb table, and some are missing; sequencing was by immunoSEQ multiplex PCR. The table lists 2 million to 3 million clones, 90% to 95% of them singletons. The sample taken for sequencing was naive CD4+ T cells sorted from blood. This sample's subset: CD45RA+ positively selected. The receptors were sampled from a man between 18 and 29 years old in good health.

The chain is built from TRBV18 and TRBJ1-1; D uncertain. The CDR3 loop spans 13 amino acids. Per germline, CDR1 KGHSH and CDR2 LQKENI. Trimming removed 6 bases at V and 5 bases at J, with 13 bases between. The CDR3 DNA reads TGTGCCAGCTCTATTTACGAGACGACTGAAGCTTTCTTT. This gives the protein CASSIYETTEAFF.

This clone was seen only once. CDR3: CASSPPSRLREQYF. The CDR3 DNA is TGTGCCAGCTCACCACCTTCCAGGCTTCGAGAGCAGTACTTC. The rearrangement joins TRBV18 to TRBJ2-7; D is unclear. This CDR3 contains 14 residues. V shed 0 bases and J shed 7 bases, with 13 bases lying between them. In germline, CDR1 is KGHSH, CDR2 LQKENI.

This rearrangement joins TRBV29-1 to TRBJ1-1; TRBD1 matches 7 bases. J was trimmed by 0 bases and V by 7 bases; bases with no gene match: 2. This CDR3 has 12 amino acids. Looked up from germline, CDR1 is SQVTM and CDR2 is ANQGSEA. The CDR3 spells CSAGGMNTEAFF. CDR3 DNA sequence: TGCAGCGCAGGGGGGATGAACACTGAAGCTTTCTTT.

With respect to this clone: Additional DNA sequences in this sample encode the identical CDR3. This sequence joins TRBV7-2 and TRBJ2-3, with 7 bases identical to TRBD2. Germline CDR1 SGHTA, CDR2 FQGNSA. The trim removed 0 bases at V and 1 base at J, leaving 4 bases unmatched. The CDR3 runs to 16 residues. As DNA, the CDR3 is TGTGCCAGCAGCTTAGCCAGACTAGCAGGCACAGATACGCAGTATTTT. This encodes CASSLARLAGTDTQYF.

A single count supports this clone. V and J are TRBV19 and TRBJ2-2; D unresolved. CDR1 and CDR2 from the germline V gene are LNHDA and SQIVND (reference sequence). Deletions cut 3 bases from V and 3 bases from J, with 8 bases between. The CDR3 loop spans 14 amino acids. The DNA of the CDR3 is TGTGCCAGTAGTATGGACGGATACACCGGGGAGCTGTTTTTT. Its translation: CASSMDGYTGELFF.

The CDR3 DNA reads as TGTGCCAGCAGTCCCATTAGGGGTTATGAGCAGTTCTTC. As protein: CASSPIRGYEQFF. This chain uses TRBV27 with TRBJ2-1; D possibly corresponds to TRBD1 (5 bases). The CDR3 has 13 residues. From germline, CDR1 is MNHEY and CDR2 SMNVEV (reference sequence). V was pared by 5 bases and J by 8 bases, with 13 bases between.

The chain combines TRBV2 with TRBJ2-5, with D uncertain. Trimming cost V 3 bases and J 7 bases, with 6 bases left between them. CDR3 length equals 11 residues. Germline lookup yields CDR1 SNHLY and CDR2 FYNNEI. CDR3 region: CASSDVTTQYF. CDR3 bases: TGTGCCAGCAGTGACGTTACGACCCAGTACTTC. The whole variable domain, remainder taken from reference TRBV2 and TRBJ2-5, is EPEVTQTPSHQVTQMGQEVILRCVPISNHLYFYWYRQILGQKVEFLVSFYNNEISEKSEIFDDQFSVERPDGSNFTLKIRSTKLEDSAMYFCASSDVTTQYFGPGTRLLVL.

The chain joins TRBV6-5 to TRBJ2-7; possible D gene TRBD1, 5 bases. V lost 0 bases and J lost 0, with 9 bases in between. Germline assignment: CDR1 MNHEY and CDR2 SVGAGI. This CDR3 region has 15 residues. The CDR3 loop is CASSYSGVDSYEQYF. The CDR3 nucleotides are TGTGCCAGCAGTTACTCAGGGGTTGACTCCTACGAGCAGTACTTC.

This clone occurred once. V is TRBV27 and J is TRBJ2-1; D not resolved. Per the germline V gene, CDR1 is MNHEY and CDR2 is SMNVEV (reference sequence). V lost 3 bases and J 0 bases, leaving 21 bases between the germline ends. This CDR3 spans 19 amino acids. In DNA, the CDR3 is TGTGCCAGCAGTTTGTTGGTCCCCGCTAAATCGGGCTCCTACAATGAGCAGTTCTTC. Residues: CASSLLVPAKSGSYNEQFF.

This clone appeared once. Other DNA sequences in the same sample also yield this CDR3. The chain joins TRBV28 to TRBJ2-1; 8 bases map to TRBD1. V lost 2 bases and J lost 4; bases outside the gene matches: 4. Germline CDR1 MDHEN, CDR2 SYDVKM. The CDR3 runs to 15 residues. CDR3 protein: CASSLPGTGYNEQFF. DNA of the CDR3: TGTGCCAGCAGTTTACCCGGGACAGGTTACAATGAGCAGTTCTTC.

On this clone: This CDR3 is also generated by other DNA sequences in the sample. The CDR3 reads CASSLASGYYNEQFF. For the CDR3, the DNA is TGTGCCAGCAGCTTAGCGAGCGGGTATTACAATGAGCAGTTCTTC. This chain connects TRBV7-2 to TRBJ2-1, with D possibly matching TRBD2 (6 bases). The germline V gene encodes CDR1 SGHTA and CDR2 FQGNSA. Between the trimmed V and J ends, which lost 0 bases and 4 bases, there was a span of 10 bases. The CDR3 consists of 15 residues. Combining the CDR3 with reference TRBV7-2 and TRBJ2-1 gives the whole variable domain GAGVSQSPSNKVTEKGKDVELRCDPISGHTALYWYRQSLGQGLEFLIYFQGNSAPDKSGLPSDRFSAERTGGSVSTLTIQRTQQEDSAVYLCASSLASGYYNEQFFGPGTRLTVL.

Details on this clone: Other DNA sequences in the same sample also yield this CDR3. The V and J genes are TRBV29-1 and TRBJ2-5, with D tentatively TRBD1 (5 bases). The CDR3 totals 13 residues. CDR1 is SQVTM and CDR2 is ANQGSEA in the germline V gene. Between the trimmed V and J ends, which lost 3 bases and 1 base, there was a span of 9 bases. CDR3 protein: CSVDGQGQETQYF. CDR3 nucleotide sequence: TGCAGCGTTGACGGGCAGGGCCAAGAGACCCAGTACTTC.

The J gene is TRBJ1-2, the V gene TRBV4-3, with 9 bases identical to TRBD1. The CDR3 runs 20 residues. In germline, CDR1 is LGHNA, CDR2 YSLEER. The V and J ends lost 0 bases and 0 bases, in that order; junction bases with no gene match: 14. The CDR3 nucleotides are TGCGCCAGCAGCCAAGAGTATTTAATCAGGACAGGGGAAGCTAACTATGGCTACACCTTC. It codes for CASSQEYLIRTGEANYGYTF.

This clone is a singleton in its sample. The chain recombines TRBV19 with TRBJ2-1; 10 bases are a match to TRBD1. CDR1 is LNHDA, CDR2 SQIVND, per germline (reference sequence). Unmatched junction bases numbered 12, after V lost 6 bases and J lost 4 bases. The CDR3 spans 17 residues. The CDR3 loop reads CASSHGDRGRGYNEQFF. CDR3 in DNA: TGTGCCAGTAGCCATGGAGACAGGGGGCGGGGGTACAATGAGCAGTTCTTC.

This clone was seen a single time. The V gene is TRBV6-5, the J gene TRBJ2-7, with TRBD1 as a possible D gene (6 bases). V lost 4 bases, J lost 4 bases, and 17 bases lay in between. Germline loops: CDR1 MNHEY, CDR2 SVGAGI. This CDR3 is built from 15 residues. The CDR3 loop is CASSSGGLGGYEQYF. Here the CDR3 DNA reads TGTGCCAGCAGTTCAGGCGGTTTAGGGGGTTACGAGCAGTACTTC.

The chain recombines TRBV9 with TRBJ2-3; TRBD2 agrees at 7 bases. Germline CDR1 is SGDLS and CDR2 is YYNGEE. The CDR3 is made up of 16 amino acids. V trimming: 4 bases; J trimming: 0 bases; junction bases outside the gene matches: 8. The CDR3 reads CASSPQRGGSTDTQYF. The CDR3 DNA is TGTGCCAGCAGCCCCCAGCGGGGTGGAAGCACAGATACGCAGTATTTT.

This chain connects TRBV7-8 to TRBJ2-5, with 7 bases fitting TRBD1. Unmatched junction bases numbered 5, after V lost 5 bases and J lost 5 bases. The length of the CDR3 is 13 residues. Germline CDR1 reads SGHVS; CDR2 reads FQNEAQ. CDR3 coding DNA: TGTGCCAGCAGCAGGGGGCAGTTGGAGACCCAGTACTTC. The encoded protein is CASSRGQLETQYF.

Regarding this clone: Other DNA sequences in the same sample also yield this CDR3. V and J are TRBV6-5 and TRBJ2-5, with 9 bases matching TRBD1. The V gene end was trimmed by 2 bases and the J gene end by 1 base; junction bases not matched to a gene: 5. The germline V gene encodes CDR1 MNHEY and CDR2 SVGAGI. The CDR3 covers 16 residues. CDR3 sequence (DNA): TGTGCCAGCAGTTACAGTCCGGGACAGGGCCAAGAGACCCAGTACTTC. It is translated as CASSYSPGQGQETQYF.

The V gene is TRBV28, the J gene TRBJ2-7; 15 nucleotides line up with TRBD2. Germline V lookup: CDR1 MDHEN, CDR2 SYDVKM. The junction had 7 bases not matched to a gene; V was cut back by 6 bases and J by 7 bases. The length of the CDR3 is 15 residues. The CDR3 here is CASSEGTSGRKEQYF. CDR3 nucleotide sequence: TGTGCCAGCAGCGAAGGGACTAGCGGGAGGAAAGAGCAGTACTTC.

The rearrangement uses TRBV4-2 and TRBJ1-5; perhaps TRBD1 as D (5 bases). This CDR3 is built from 15 residues. In germline, CDR1 is LGHNA, CDR2 YNFKEQ. The germline V and J ends were trimmed by 5 bases and 4 bases, with 15 bases remaining between them. This CDR3 reads CASSLGGTDNQPQHF. CDR3 DNA sequence: TGTGCCAGCAGCTTGGGAGGGACCGATAATCAGCCCCAGCATTTT.

The V and J genes are TRBV11-3 and TRBJ2-2, with no clear D. In germline, CDR1 is SGHNT, CDR2 YENEEA. The CDR3 is 13 residues long. V lost 1 base to trimming and J lost 7 bases, with 7 bases between them. Written as DNA, the CDR3 is TGTGCCAGCAGCTTAGCTGGGGTCGGGGAGCTGTTTTTT. It specifies CASSLAGVGELFF.

This chain uses TRBV30 with TRBJ2-5; D may be TRBD2 (7 bases). This CDR3 is built from 15 residues. Germline V gene sequence: CDR1 GTSNPN, CDR2 SVGIG (reference sequence). Trimming removed 2 bases from V and 4 bases from J, with 17 bases in between. The CDR3 is CAWSWMVGGPETQYF. The DNA of the CDR3 is TGTGCCTGGAGTTGGATGGTGGGGGGGCCAGAGACCCAGTACTTC. Based on the CDR3 plus reference TRBV30 and TRBJ2-5, the full variable domain is SQTIHQWPATLVQPVGSPLSLECTVEGTSNPNLYWYRQAAGRGLQLLFYSVGIGQISSEVPQNLSASRPQDRQFILSSKKLLLSDSGFYLCAWSWMVGGPETQYFGPGTRLLVL.